The 20 T cell receptor beta chains given below trace back to one sample, sequenced in a study of cytotoxic CD8 clonotypes in ibrutinib-treated CLL. Method: immunoSEQ multiplex PCR; TCRdb's copy keeps in-frame clones and lacks some. The table includes about 140,000 clones, around three quarters detected once. Here the sequenced sample was PBMCs, taken after 12 months of ibrutinib treatment. These receptors all come from a human donor with chronic lymphocytic leukemia.

This clone was observed a few times. This chain links TRBV4-1 with TRBJ2-7; 8 bases align to TRBD2. The V segment lost 3 bases and the J segment 2 bases; nucleotides outside the gene matches: 3. The germline CDR1 and CDR2 sequences are MGHRA and YSYEKL. The CDR3 is 14 amino acids. Written as DNA, the CDR3 is TGCGCCAGCAGCCACGTAGCGGGGCCCTACGAGCAGTACTTC. This translates into CASSHVAGPYEQYF.

The sample holds a few counts of this clone. The CDR3 coding sequence is TGTGCCAGCAGCCAATTGGTTGAGCAGTTCTTC. Translation: CASSQLVEQFF. This chain links TRBV7-2 with TRBJ2-1; D is ambiguous. CDR1 and CDR2 from the germline V gene are SGHTA and FQGNSA. The CDR3 spans 11 residues. Trimming took off 5 bases at V and 9 bases at J, with 8 bases between the two ends. Drawing the rest from reference TRBV7-2 and TRBJ2-1, the complete variable domain is GAGVSQSPSNKVTEKGKDVELRCDPISGHTALYWYRQSLGQGLEFLIYFQGNSAPDKSGLPSDRFSAERTGGSVSTLTIQRTQQEDSAVYLCASSQLVEQFFGPGTRLTVL.

This clone was counted once. This rearrangement joins TRBV18 to TRBJ2-7; 8 nucleotides line up with TRBD1. This CDR3 comprises 14 residues. Losses at the gene ends were 4 bases for V and 4 bases for J; bases not matched to a gene: 6. CDR1 and CDR2 (germline): KGHSH, LQKENI. CDR3 in DNA: TGTGCCAGCTCACTGACAGGGGTCGGTTACGAGCAGTACTTC. This encodes CASSLTGVGYEQYF.

A word on this clone: Other nucleotide sequences in the sample specify the same CDR3. This chain links TRBV5-1 with TRBJ1-3; 7 bases are shared with TRBD1. The length of the CDR3 is 15 residues. Germline CDR1 reads SGHRS; CDR2 reads YFSETQ. Trimming removed 0 bases from V and 0 bases from J; junction bases left unmatched: 0. The CDR3, as DNA: TGCGCCAGCAGCTTGGGGACAGGCTCTGGAAACACCATATATTTT. Amino acid sequence: CASSLGTGSGNTIYF.

This CDR3 reads CAIRANTGELFF. CDR3 nucleotides: TGTGCCATCAGGGCGAACACCGGGGAGCTGTTTTTT. This chain links TRBV10-3 with TRBJ2-2; D uncertain. This CDR3 comprises 12 residues. Germline V gives CDR1 ENHRY, CDR2 SYGVKD. Deletions cut 6 bases from V and 0 bases from J, with 2 bases between.

The J gene is TRBJ2-7, the V gene TRBV30; 8 bases are shared with TRBD1. Germline assignment: CDR1 GTSNPN and CDR2 SVGIG (reference sequence). V shed 3 bases and J 4 bases; nucleotides not matched to a gene: 5. The CDR3 covers 13 residues. DNA for the CDR3: TGTGCCTGGAGCCGGGACAGGATATACGAGCAGTACTTC. Translating it yields CAWSRDRIYEQYF.

V and J are TRBV27 and TRBJ2-3, with no clear D. Per germline, CDR1 MNHEY and CDR2 SMNVEV (reference sequence). CDR3 length equals 14 residues. V was clipped by 1 base and J by 7 bases, with 12 bases between them. The chain's CDR3 is CASSLFGQQNTQYF. The CDR3 nucleotides are TGTGCCAGCAGTTTATTCGGCCAACAGAATACGCAGTATTTT.

The chain links TRBV19 to TRBJ2-6; D gene ambiguous. With 7 bases removed from V and 0 bases from J, the gap between germline ends came to 10 bases. The CDR3 consists of 15 residues. Germline V gene data show CDR1 as LNHDA and CDR2 as SQIVND (reference sequence). The CDR3 coding sequence is TGTGCCAGTACCCGATATAGCTCTGGGGCCAACGTCCTGACTTTC. The encoded protein is CASTRYSSGANVLTF.

The chain recombines TRBV9 with TRBJ2-3; 7 nucleotides align to TRBD2. CDR1 is SGDLS and CDR2 is YYNGEE in the germline V gene. After removal of 3 bases from V and 5 bases from J, the junction contained 6 bases not matched to a gene. This CDR3 has 14 amino acids. The CDR3 DNA sequence: TGTGCCAGCAGCGCCCTGGGACTACAAGATACGCAGTATTTT. This codes for CASSALGLQDTQYF.

The rearrangement uses TRBV18 and TRBJ1-5; D might be TRBD1 (5 bases). This CDR3 spans 16 amino acids. Germline V gene lookup returns CDR1 KGHSH and CDR2 LQKENI. V gave up 6 bases and J gave up 0 bases, with 15 bases separating them. For the CDR3, the DNA is TGTGCCAGCTCCCTGGGGCACAGTTCTAGCAATCAGCCCCAGCATTTT. This sequence encodes CASSLGHSSSNQPQHF.

This clone was observed once. The rearrangement uses TRBV7-2 and TRBJ2-3, with 9 bases identical to TRBD1. In germline, CDR1 is SGHTA, CDR2 FQGNSA. The CDR3 covers 15 residues. The V segment lost 5 bases and the J segment 6 bases; nucleotides outside the gene matches: 9. The CDR3 region is CASSTEVGTGDTQYF. CDR3 DNA sequence: TGTGCCAGCAGCACAGAGGTCGGGACAGGGGATACGCAGTATTTT.

The J gene is TRBJ1-5, the V gene TRBV2; weak D call: TRBD1 (6 bases). CDR1 SNHLY and CDR2 FYNNEI come from the germline V gene. Trimming took 6 bases from V and 9 from J, leaving 21 bases between them. The CDR3 consists of 15 residues. The CDR3 loop reads CASSETGGLGRPQHF. DNA for the CDR3: TGTGCCAGCAGCGAGACCGGGGGCCTCGGTCGGCCCCAGCATTTT.

The chain employs TRBV5-4 and TRBJ2-5; D is perhaps TRBD2 (6 bases). Per germline, CDR1 SGHNT and CDR2 YYREEE (reference sequence). The CDR3 sequence is 14 residues long. Trimming stripped 4 bases from V and 4 bases from J, with 14 bases between. CDR3 DNA: TGTGCCAGCAGCCTCGTAGACGGGGGAGAGACCCAGTACTTC. Translated, it gives CASSLVDGGETQYF.

The V call is TRBV30, the J call TRBJ1-1; D gene ambiguous. The CDR3 totals 11 residues. Looked up from germline, CDR1 is GTSNPN and CDR2 is SVGIG (reference sequence). Trimming removed 2 bases from V and 8 bases from J, with 9 bases in between. CDR3 residues: CAWSYGSEAFF. CDR3 coding DNA: TGTGCCTGGAGTTATGGGTCGGAAGCTTTCTTT.

The chain carries TRBV11-3 and TRBJ1-1, with D unresolved. The CDR3 has 14 amino acids. The V gene's germline CDR1 is SGHNT and CDR2 YENEEA. Between the trimmed V and J ends, which lost 1 base and 4 bases, there was a span of 10 bases. The CDR3 nucleotides read TGTGCCAGCAGCTTAGGCCCCACTAGCACTGAAGCTTTCTTT. This sequence encodes CASSLGPTSTEAFF.

The chain is built from TRBV6-5 and TRBJ1-1, with 8 positions matching TRBD1. The J segment lost 3 bases and the V segment lost 10 bases, leaving 10 bases of the junction unmatched. Looked up from germline, CDR1 is MNHEY and CDR2 is SVGAGI. This CDR3 is 14 amino acids long. The CDR3 region has the DNA TGTGCCACCCCCCGGACAGGGATGGACACTGAAGCTTTCTTT. It yields the protein CATPRTGMDTEAFF.

The gene calls are TRBV13 and TRBJ2-6; D is unclear. V gave up 4 bases and J gave up 0 bases, with 4 bases separating them. The CDR3 is made up of 14 amino acids. CDR1 and CDR2 (germline): PRHDT, FYEKMQ (reference sequence). CDR3: CASSYGSGANVLTF. For the CDR3, the DNA is TGTGCCAGCAGCTATGGCTCTGGGGCCAACGTCCTGACTTTC.

For this clone: This may be a read error, as it is one base from a much larger clone. The rearrangement uses TRBV19 and TRBJ1-5, with 7 bases identical to TRBD1. The CDR3 spans 16 residues. Per germline, CDR1 LNHDA and CDR2 SQIVND (reference sequence). The V gene end was trimmed by 7 bases and the J gene end by 3 bases; junction bases not matched to a gene: 12. The CDR3 region is CASTRQDRRNNQPQHF. The CDR3 DNA is TGTGCCAGTACTAGGCAGGACAGGCGTAACAATCAGCCCCAGCATTTT.

The V gene is TRBV2, the J gene TRBJ1-5, with D possibly being TRBD1 (5 bases). The ends were cut back, 1 base at V and 0 bases at J, with 10 bases in the middle. The CDR3 extends over 16 amino acids. CDR1 is SNHLY and CDR2 is FYNNEI in the germline V gene. The CDR3 region has the DNA TGTGCCAGCAGTGAAGAGGGGCGCAGTAGCAATCAGCCCCAGCATTTT. Translation: CASSEEGRSSNQPQHF.

The genes are TRBV6-5 and TRBJ1-4; a possible D gene is TRBD1 (6 bases). Germline V gives CDR1 MNHEY, CDR2 SVGAGI. The CDR3 has 11 residues. Deletions cut 6 bases from V and 8 bases from J, with 7 bases between. The CDR3 here is CASSQGEKLFF. CDR3 nucleotides: TGTGCCAGCAGCCAGGGGGAAAAACTGTTTTTT.